This T cell receptor beta chain emerged from a study of regulatory T cells in long-lasting Graves disease. Whole-study findings and limits: Public clonotype sharing was higher in persistent than newly diagnosed patients.

Construction of TCR beta libraries relied on iRepertoire HTBI primers and on Arm-PCR targeting CDR3 regions. TCRdb itself ran the multiplex PCR reads through MiXCR, one entry per CDR3 protein. The data contain roughly 500,000 distinct CDR3 sequences, 13% of them singletons. Germline V gene sequence: CDR1 ENHRY, CDR2 SYGVKD. V lost 10 bases, J lost 5 bases, and 17 bases lay in between. This CDR3 is 14 amino acids long. The time point is: newly diagnosed GD, antithyroid drugs for less than 3 months. Scientists built the TCR library using RNA that was extracted from PBMCs. On this clonotype: Its specificity is unknown.

These records were also assigned to another study, of T cells in Graves' hyperthyroidism and ophthalmopathy.

The TCR comes from a man aged 25-40 years with Graves disease. The sequenced sample was peripheral blood mononuclear cells (PBMCs), obtained at new diagnosis, from a patient treated with antithyroid drugs. This chain connects TRBV10-3 to TRBJ2-2; no clear D. CDR3 bases: TGTGCCAGCCGCCGAGGCGAGAAGACCGGGGAGCTGTTTTTT. Amino acid sequence: CASRRGEKTGELFF.